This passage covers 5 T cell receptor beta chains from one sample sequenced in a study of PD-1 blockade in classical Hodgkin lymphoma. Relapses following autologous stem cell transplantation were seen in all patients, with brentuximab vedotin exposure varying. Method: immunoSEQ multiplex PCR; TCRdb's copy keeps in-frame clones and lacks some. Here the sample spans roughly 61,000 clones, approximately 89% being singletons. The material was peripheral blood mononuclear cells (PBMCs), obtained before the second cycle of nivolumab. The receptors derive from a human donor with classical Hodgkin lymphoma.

This chain's CDR3 is CASSANAFQGTHTEAFF. In DNA form, the CDR3 reads TGTGCCAGCAGCGCCAACGCCTTCCAGGGGACGCACACTGAAGCTTTCTTT. The rearrangement uses TRBV9 and TRBJ1-1; the D gene is possibly TRBD1 (6 bases). The CDR3 consists of 17 residues. Per the germline V gene, CDR1 is SGDLS and CDR2 is YYNGEE. V was pared by 3 bases and J by 3 bases, with 21 bases between.

CDR3 protein: CASSLRSGSSYEQYF. The DNA of the CDR3 is TGTGCCAGCAGCTTGAGAAGCGGGAGCTCCTACGAGCAGTACTTC. The chain is built from TRBV11-3 and TRBJ2-7, with TRBD2 matching over 8 bases. The CDR3 runs to 15 residues. The trim removed 3 bases at V and 0 bases at J, leaving 4 bases unmatched. Germline loops: CDR1 SGHNT, CDR2 YENEEA.

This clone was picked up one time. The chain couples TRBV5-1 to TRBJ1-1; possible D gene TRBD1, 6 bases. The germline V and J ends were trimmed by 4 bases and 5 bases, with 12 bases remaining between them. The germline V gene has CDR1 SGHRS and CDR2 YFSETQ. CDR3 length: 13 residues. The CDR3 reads CASSPQGGTEAFF. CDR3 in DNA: TGCGCCAGCAGCCCGCAAGGGGGGACTGAAGCTTTCTTT.

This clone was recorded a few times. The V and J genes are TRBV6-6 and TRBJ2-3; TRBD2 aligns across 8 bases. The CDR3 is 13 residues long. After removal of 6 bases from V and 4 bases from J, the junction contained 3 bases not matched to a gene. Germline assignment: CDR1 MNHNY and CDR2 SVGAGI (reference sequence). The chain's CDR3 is CASSGGVSDTQYF. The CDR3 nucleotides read TGTGCCAGCAGCGGGGGGGTTTCAGATACGCAGTATTTT.

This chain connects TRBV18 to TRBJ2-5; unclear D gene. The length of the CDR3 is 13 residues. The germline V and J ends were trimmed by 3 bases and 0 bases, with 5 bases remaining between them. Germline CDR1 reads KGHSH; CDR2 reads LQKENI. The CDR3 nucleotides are TGTGCCAGCTCACCGGGAAACCAAGAGACCCAGTACTTC. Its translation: CASSPGNQETQYF. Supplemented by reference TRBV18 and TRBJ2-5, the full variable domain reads NAGVMQNPRHLVRRRGQEARLRCSPMKGHSHVYWYRQLPEEGLKFMVYLQKENIIDESGMPKERFSAEFPKEGPSILRIQQVVRGDSAAYFCASSPGNQETQYFGPGTRLLVL.